The 28 T cell receptor beta chains presented below share a single source sample, sequenced in a study of blood T cells in healthy people across ages. The authors ran a second PCR of 7 to 11 cycles using a sample-barcoded 5' primer and a J-beta primer mix. From the 5' RACE reads, TCRdb called clonotypes with MiXCR, one entry per CDR3 protein. The sample lists hundreds of thousands of distinct CDR3 sequences; approximately 30% were seen once. Sequenced sample: blood. These receptor sequences come from a woman over 75 in good health.

As concerns this clonotype: Being one base from a much bigger clone, this may be a read error. The genes are TRBV2 and TRBJ2-1, with 8 bases fitting TRBD1. CDR1 is SNHLY and CDR2 is FYNNEI in the germline V gene. CDR3 length equals 14 residues. After removal of 7 bases from V and 4 bases from J, the junction contained 6 bases not matched to a gene. CDR3 sequence: CASMRDRMYNEQFF. CDR3 bases: TGTGCCAGCATGAGGGACAGGATGTACAATGAGCAGTTCTTC.

The rearrangement joins TRBV20-1 to TRBJ2-3; D possibly corresponds to TRBD1 (5 bases). The CDR3 sequence is 12 residues long. Germline CDR1 is DFQATT and CDR2 is SNEGSKA (reference sequence). V gave up 3 bases and J gave up 5 bases, with 9 bases separating them. The CDR3 nucleotides are TGCAGTGCTAGCGCAGGGTTAGATACGCAGTATTTT. Amino acids: CSASAGLDTQYF.

V gene TRBV7-2 combines with J gene TRBJ2-7; D gene unclear. The CDR3 is 12 residues long. Germline lookup yields CDR1 SGHTA and CDR2 FQGNSA. V lost 4 bases and J 3 bases, leaving 7 bases between the germline ends. The CDR3 loop is CASSSFIYEQYF. The DNA for the CDR3 is TGTGCCAGCAGCTCATTCATCTACGAGCAGTACTTC.

This clonotype came up many times. The chain uses TRBV20-1 and TRBJ2-3; D is unclear. The V gene's germline CDR1 is DFQATT and CDR2 SNEGSKA (reference sequence). V lost 3 bases and J 1 base, leaving 14 bases between the germline ends. This CDR3 spans 15 amino acids. CDR3: CSASPAFSRTDTQYF. CDR3 bases: TGCAGTGCTAGTCCCGCCTTTTCCCGCACAGATACGCAGTATTTT.

This clonotype was counted many times. The chain recombines TRBV6-5 with TRBJ2-3, with a possible D match to TRBD1 (5 bases). V was clipped by 6 bases and J by 2 bases, with 12 bases between them. The CDR3 is 14 residues long. The germline V gene has CDR1 MNHEY and CDR2 SVGAGI. CDR3 sequence: CASSEHRYTDTQYF. The CDR3 nucleotides read TGTGCCAGCAGCGAACACAGGTACACAGATACGCAGTATTTT.

This clonotype was counted many times. The rearrangement joins TRBV6-5 to TRBJ2-7; D call uncertain. Trimming took off 2 bases at V and 3 bases at J, with 14 bases between the two ends. The CDR3 contains 15 residues. In germline, CDR1 is MNHEY, CDR2 SVGAGI. The CDR3, as DNA: TGTGCCAGCAGTTACCCTGGAGCAGGCTTCTACGAGCAGTACTTC. Its translation is CASSYPGAGFYEQYF.

This clonotype was seen ten or more times. The chain recombines TRBV20-1 with TRBJ2-1, with TRBD2 identical over 11 bases. Looked up from germline, CDR1 is DFQATT and CDR2 is SNEGSKA (reference sequence). This CDR3 has 15 residues. Trimming cost V 8 bases and J 7 bases; bases outside gene matches: 13. The CDR3 loop is CSFHLRLAGTNEQFF. The CDR3 region has the DNA TGCAGTTTCCATCTGAGACTAGCGGGGACGAATGAGCAGTTCTTC.

This clonotype was counted at least ten times. V gene TRBV20-1 combines with J gene TRBJ2-7; D unresolved. Germline CDR1 and CDR2: DFQATT and SNEGSKA (reference sequence). CDR3 size: 12 residues. V was cut by 0 bases and J by 3 bases, with 6 bases left in between. DNA for the CDR3: TGCAGTGCTAGAGATCGGATCTACGAGCAGTACTTC. Its protein is CSARDRIYEQYF.

This clonotype was observed many times. This rearrangement joins TRBV3-1 to TRBJ2-3, with 12 positions matching TRBD2. Germline CDR1 and CDR2: LGHDT and YNNKEL (reference sequence). Losses at the gene ends were 0 bases for V and 5 bases for J; bases not matched to a gene: 12. CDR3 length equals 19 residues. This chain's CDR3 is CASSQDPPALAGGLDTQYF. The CDR3 DNA reads TGTGCCAGCAGCCAAGATCCCCCCGCCCTAGCGGGGGGGCTAGATACGCAGTATTTT.

This clonotype was counted at least ten times. J is TRBJ1-5 and V is TRBV5-1; a weak D match, TRBD1 (5 bases). V lost 5 bases and J 1 base, leaving 13 bases between the germline ends. The V gene's germline CDR1 is SGHRS and CDR2 YFSETQ. There are 15 residues in the CDR3. CDR3 nucleotide sequence: TGCGCCAGCAGGTCAGGGACCGGGAGCAATCAGCCCCAGCATTTT. Its protein product is CASRSGTGSNQPQHF.

This clonotype was seen at least ten times. One base away lies a much larger clone, so this may be a sequencing read error. The chain joins TRBV7-2 to TRBJ2-6, with a weak D call TRBD1 (6 bases). Looked up from germline, CDR1 is SGHTA and CDR2 is FQGNSA. The CDR3 totals 15 residues. For the CDR3, the DNA is TGTGCCAGCAGCGAGGACAGCTCTGGGGCCAACGTCCGGACTTTC. It yields the protein CASSEDSSGANVRTF.

This clonotype was recorded only once. A much larger clone is a single base away; this may be a read error. This CDR3 reads CASSETGCGQPQHF. CDR3 in DNA: TGTGCCAGCAGTGAAACGGGGTGTGGTCAGCCCCAGCATTTT. The chain has TRBV25-1 and TRBJ1-5; the D is unclear. With 2 bases removed from V and 6 bases from J, the gap between germline ends came to 11 bases. The CDR3 has 14 residues. Germline CDR1 reads MGHDK; CDR2 reads SYGVNS.

Concerning this clonotype: A single base separates this from a much larger clone, so it may be a read error. The V gene is TRBV24-1, the J gene TRBJ2-7; D is unresolved. CDR1 and CDR2 from the germline V gene are KGHDR and SFDVKD. The CDR3 extends over 13 amino acids. V dropped 0 bases and J dropped 7 bases, with 9 bases sitting between them. This chain's CDR3 is CATSDLIPNEQYF. CDR3 DNA: TGTGCCACCAGTGATTTGATTCCCAATGAGCAGTACTTC.

This clonotype has a count of ten or more. The chain employs TRBV5-1 and TRBJ2-3, with 8 bases lining up with TRBD2. The germline CDR1 and CDR2 sequences are SGHRS and YFSETQ. V lost 0 bases and J lost 5; bases outside the gene matches: 2. There are 14 residues in the CDR3. CDR3 loop: CASSLVLAGDTQYF. CDR3 coding DNA: TGCGCCAGCAGCTTGGTTCTAGCGGGAGATACGCAGTATTTT. Drawing the rest from reference TRBV5-1 and TRBJ2-3, the complete variable domain is KAGVTQTPRYLIKTRGQQVTLSCSPISGHRSVSWYQQTPGQGLQFLFEYFSETQRNKGNFPGRFSGRQFSNSRSEMNVSTLELGDSALYLCASSLVLAGDTQYFGPGTRLTVL.

This clonotype was detected only a few times. This CDR3 reads CSAPNPATGYTF. As DNA, the CDR3 is TGCAGTGCACCGAACCCGGCGACTGGCTACACCTTC. The chain is built from TRBV20-1 and TRBJ1-2, with D unresolved. CDR1 is DFQATT, CDR2 SNEGSKA, per germline (reference sequence). Trimming cost V 6 bases and J 7 bases, with 15 bases left between them. The CDR3 extends over 12 amino acids.

V is TRBV20-1 and J is TRBJ1-1, with a tentative D call TRBD1 (5 bases). V gave up 0 bases and J gave up 4 bases, with 21 bases separating them. The length of the CDR3 is 17 residues. Germline lookup yields CDR1 DFQATT and CDR2 SNEGSKA (reference sequence). DNA for the CDR3: TGCAGTGCTAGAGAGGGCCGAGAGGGGCTTATTGCCACTGAAGCTTTCTTT. Residues: CSAREGREGLIATEAFF.

This clonotype was counted a few times. The V call is TRBV6-1, the J call TRBJ2-2; 10 bases are shared with TRBD1. The CDR3 runs to 17 residues. Germline V gene lookup returns CDR1 MNHNS and CDR2 SASEGT. V trimming: 6 bases; J trimming: 2 bases; junction bases outside the gene matches: 9. CDR3 sequence: CASRSGTGVANTGELFF. The DNA for the CDR3 is TGTGCCAGCAGGTCCGGGACAGGGGTGGCAAACACCGGGGAGCTGTTTTTT.

This clonotype was picked up many times. The J gene is TRBJ2-7, the V gene TRBV7-3; D is ambiguous. Germline CDR1 is SGHTA and CDR2 is FQGTGA. The ends were cut back, 5 bases at V and 1 base at J, with 12 bases in the middle. The CDR3 is 14 residues long. Here the CDR3 reads CASSPVGASYEQYF. CDR3 DNA sequence: TGTGCCAGCAGCCCGGTGGGCGCATCCTACGAGCAGTACTTC.

This clonotype showed up just a few times. The chain carries TRBV20-1 and TRBJ1-1, with unresolved D. Germline lookup yields CDR1 DFQATT and CDR2 SNEGSKA (reference sequence). This CDR3 region has 11 residues. The germline V and J ends were trimmed by 4 bases and 6 bases, with 9 bases remaining between them. CDR3: CSATRVSEAFF. DNA for the CDR3: TGCAGTGCTACCAGAGTATCTGAAGCTTTCTTT.

This clonotype appeared a single time. This may be a read error, as it is one base from a much larger clone. This CDR3 is CASGLGDRRHETQYF. The CDR3 bases are TGTGCCAGCGGCTTAGGGGACAGGAGGCACGAGACCCAGTACTTC. The chain is built from TRBV11-2 and TRBJ2-5, with 8 bases aligning to TRBD1. The germline CDR1 and CDR2 sequences are SGHAT and FQNNGV. This CDR3 region has 15 residues.

This clonotype turned up a few times. This may be a read error, as it is one base from a much larger clone. This sequence joins TRBV11-1 and TRBJ2-7; the D is unclear. TRBJ2-4 matches the DNA end more closely, so the J call is doubtful. Germline V gene data show CDR1 as SGHAT and CDR2 as FQDESV (reference sequence). The CDR3 length is 15 residues. The CDR3: CASSLEGTAKDIQYF. The CDR3 region has the DNA TGTGCCAGCAGCCTGGAAGGCACGGCCAAAGACATTCAGTACTTC.

J is TRBJ2-3 and V is TRBV14; D is unclear. This CDR3 is built from 14 residues. CDR1 is SGHDN and CDR2 is FVKESK in the germline V gene. With 2 bases removed from V and 5 bases from J, the gap between germline ends came to 11 bases. The CDR3 bases are TGTGCCAGCAGCCAACGGGCTTTCGGAGATACGCAGTATTTT. Encoded protein: CASSQRAFGDTQYF. Full variable domain (missing parts from reference TRBV14 and TRBJ2-3): EAGVTQFPSHSVIEKGQTVTLRCDPISGHDNLYWYRRVMGKEIKFLLHFVKESKQDESGMPNNRFLAERTGGTYSTLKVQPAELEDSGVYFCASSQRAFGDTQYFGPGTRLTVL.

The CDR3 DNA reads TGCGCCAGCAGCTTGATACAGGGAAGCGGCGAGCAGTACTTC. It encodes CASSLIQGSGEQYF. The chain uses TRBV5-1 and TRBJ2-5; D possibly corresponds to TRBD1 (6 bases). Judging by the DNA end, TRBJ2-7 fits better; the J call may be wrong. CDR1 and CDR2 (germline): SGHRS, YFSETQ. The CDR3 spans 14 residues.

This clonotype was observed a handful of times. The chain couples TRBV20-1 to TRBJ2-3, with 9 bases fitting TRBD2. CDR1 is DFQATT and CDR2 is SNEGSKA in the germline V gene (reference sequence). J was trimmed by 4 bases and V by 0 bases; bases with no gene match: 14. The CDR3 length is 18 residues. The CDR3 protein is CSAREGAKRGVLADTQYF. In nucleotides, the CDR3 is TGCAGTGCTAGAGAAGGGGCTAAGCGGGGGGTCCTTGCAGATACGCAGTATTTT.

This clonotype was picked up many times. The V and J genes are TRBV4-1 and TRBJ2-7, with D possibly TRBD1 on 6 matching bases. The CDR3 spans 16 residues. V lost 0 bases and J 0 bases, leaving 12 bases between the germline ends. Germline V CDR1 and CDR2: MGHRA, YSYEKL. CDR3 sequence reads: CASSQDLGADSYEQYF. The CDR3 nucleotides read TGCGCCAGCAGCCAAGATCTGGGGGCGGACTCCTACGAGCAGTACTTC.

This clonotype has a count of ten or more. This chain uses TRBV7-2 with TRBJ2-7; 10 nucleotides match TRBD1. Germline-derived CDR1 and CDR2 are SGHTA and FQGNSA. The CDR3 has 16 residues. J lost 2 bases, V lost 4 bases, and 8 bases had no gene match. The CDR3 region has the DNA TGTGCCAGCAGCTCCCGGTCCGGGACAGGGGCCTACGAGCAGTACTTC. It codes for CASSSRSGTGAYEQYF. The variable domain in full, completed from reference TRBV7-2 and TRBJ2-7, reads GAGVSQSPSNKVTEKGKDVELRCDPISGHTALYWYRQSLGQGLEFLIYFQGNSAPDKSGLPSDRFSAERTGGSVSTLTIQRTQQEDSAVYLCASSSRSGTGAYEQYFGPGTRLTVT.

About this clonotype: This may come from a read error, since a much larger clone is one base off. The genes are TRBV5-1 and TRBJ1-2, with D perhaps matching TRBD1 (6 bases). There are 16 residues in the CDR3. V was cut by 2 bases and J by 6 bases, with 20 bases left in between. The germline V gene encodes CDR1 SGHRS and CDR2 YFSETQ. The DNA for the CDR3 is TGCGCCAGCAGCTTCCTCGGGGGGCATCGGGGGGATGGCTACACCTTC. Translation gives CASSFLGGHRGDGYTF.

The sample holds many counts of this clonotype. The rearrangement uses TRBV7-2 and TRBJ2-1, with TRBD2 matching 8 bases. Germline values: CDR1 SGHTA, CDR2 FQGNSA. The V gene end was trimmed by 5 bases and the J gene end by 5 bases; junction bases not matched to a gene: 8. There are 15 residues in the CDR3. CDR3 protein: CASSRGGPQNNEQFF. The DNA for the CDR3 is TGTGCCAGCAGCCGGGGGGGGCCTCAAAACAATGAGCAGTTCTTC.